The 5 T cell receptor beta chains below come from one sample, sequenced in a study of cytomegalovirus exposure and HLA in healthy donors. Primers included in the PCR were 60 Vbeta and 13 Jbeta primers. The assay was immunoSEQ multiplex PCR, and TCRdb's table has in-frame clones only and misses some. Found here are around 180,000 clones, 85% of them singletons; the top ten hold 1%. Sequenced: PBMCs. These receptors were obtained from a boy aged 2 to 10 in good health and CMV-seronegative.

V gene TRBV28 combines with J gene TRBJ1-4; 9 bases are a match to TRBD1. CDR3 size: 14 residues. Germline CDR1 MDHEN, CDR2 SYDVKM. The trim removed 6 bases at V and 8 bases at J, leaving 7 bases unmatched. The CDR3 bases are TGTGCCAGCAGCCGACAGGGGGAGCGGGAAAAACTGTTTTTT. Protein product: CASSRQGEREKLFF.

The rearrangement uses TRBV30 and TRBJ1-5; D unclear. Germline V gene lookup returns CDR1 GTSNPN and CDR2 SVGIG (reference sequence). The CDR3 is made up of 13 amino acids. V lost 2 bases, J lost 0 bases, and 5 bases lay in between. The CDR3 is CAWSRGSNQPQHF. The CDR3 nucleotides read TGTGCCTGGAGTCGAGGTAGCAATCAGCCCCAGCATTTT.

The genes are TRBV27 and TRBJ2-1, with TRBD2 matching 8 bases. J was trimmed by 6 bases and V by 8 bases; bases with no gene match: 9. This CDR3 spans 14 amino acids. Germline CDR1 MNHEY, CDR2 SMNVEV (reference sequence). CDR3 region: CASGRTSPPNEQFF. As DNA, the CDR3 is TGTGCCAGCGGGAGGACTAGCCCCCCCAATGAGCAGTTCTTC.

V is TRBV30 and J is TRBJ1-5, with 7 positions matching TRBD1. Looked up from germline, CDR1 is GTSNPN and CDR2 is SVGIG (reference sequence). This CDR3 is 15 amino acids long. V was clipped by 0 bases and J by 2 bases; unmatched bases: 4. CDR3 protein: CAWSVRGQGNQPQHF. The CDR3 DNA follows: TGTGCCTGGAGTGTGAGGGGGCAGGGCAATCAGCCCCAGCATTTT.

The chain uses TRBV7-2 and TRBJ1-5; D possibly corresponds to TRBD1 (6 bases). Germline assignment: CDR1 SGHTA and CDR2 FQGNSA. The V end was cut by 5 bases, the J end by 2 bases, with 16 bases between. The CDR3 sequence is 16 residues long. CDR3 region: CASSPRGKVGNQPQHF. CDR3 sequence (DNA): TGTGCCAGCAGCCCCAGGGGTAAGGTTGGCAATCAGCCCCAGCATTTT.